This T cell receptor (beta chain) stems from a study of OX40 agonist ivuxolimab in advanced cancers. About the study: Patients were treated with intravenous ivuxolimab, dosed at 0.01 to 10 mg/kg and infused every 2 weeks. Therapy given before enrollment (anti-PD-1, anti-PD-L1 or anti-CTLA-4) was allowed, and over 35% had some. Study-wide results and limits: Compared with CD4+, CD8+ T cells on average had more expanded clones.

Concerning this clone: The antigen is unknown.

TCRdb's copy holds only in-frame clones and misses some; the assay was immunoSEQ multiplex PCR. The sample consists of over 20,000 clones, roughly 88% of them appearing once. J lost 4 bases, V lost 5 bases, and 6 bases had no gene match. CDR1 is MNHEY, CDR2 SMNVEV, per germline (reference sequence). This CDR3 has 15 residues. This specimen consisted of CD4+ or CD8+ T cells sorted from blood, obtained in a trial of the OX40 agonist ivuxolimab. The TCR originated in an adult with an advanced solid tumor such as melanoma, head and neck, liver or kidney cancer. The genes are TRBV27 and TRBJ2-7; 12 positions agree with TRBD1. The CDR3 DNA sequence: TGTGCCAGCAGTCCCCTGGGACAGGGGGCTTACGAGCAGTACTTC. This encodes CASSPLGQGAYEQYF.